What follows are 28 T cell receptor beta chains derived from one specimen sequenced in a study of blood T cell repertoires in COVID-19. Data came from immunoSEQ multiplex PCR; TCRdb stores just in-frame clones and leaves some out. In the table there are under 250,000 clones, 84% of which are singletons. The source material was peripheral blood. The receptor set was obtained from a man aged 50-59 years with acute or convalescent COVID-19.

The chain recombines TRBV5-1 with TRBJ1-2; 8 positions match TRBD1. The germline V gene encodes CDR1 SGHRS and CDR2 YFSETQ. The ends lost 2 bases at V and 6 bases at J; junction bases unmatched: 3. This CDR3 has 13 amino acids. In nucleotides, the CDR3 is TGCGCCAGCAGCTTTGTGACAGGGGATGGCTACACCTTC. Translating gives CASSFVTGDGYTF.

This chain links TRBV19 with TRBJ2-7; 7 bases match TRBD1. The CDR3 runs to 13 residues. The junction had 4 bases not matched to a gene; V was cut back by 6 bases and J by 2 bases. Germline assignment: CDR1 LNHDA and CDR2 SQIVND (reference sequence). DNA of the CDR3: TGTGCCAGTAGCTCGGACAGGACCTACGAGCAGTACTTC. Translation gives CASSSDRTYEQYF. The full variable domain, with the rest looked up from reference TRBV19 and TRBJ2-7, is DGGITQSPKYLFRKEGQNVTLSCEQNLNHDAMYWYRQDPGQGLRLIYYSQIVNDFQKGDIAEGYSVSREKKESFPLTVTSAQKNPTAFYLCASSSDRTYEQYFGPGTRLTVT.

In nucleotides, the CDR3 is TGTGCCAGCAGCTCCCCGGGACAGAGCTTCACAGATACGCAGTATTTT. Residues: CASSSPGQSFTDTQYF. V usage is TRBV5-4 and J usage is TRBJ2-3; 7 bases map to TRBD1. The length of the CDR3 is 16 residues. V shed 3 bases, J shed 2 bases, and the junction held 9 bases outside the gene matches. Looked up from germline, CDR1 is SGHNT and CDR2 is YYREEE (reference sequence).

J is TRBJ2-5 and V is TRBV6-5, with D possibly TRBD2 on 6 matching bases. Between the trimmed V and J ends, which lost 7 bases and 3 bases, there was a span of 9 bases. The CDR3 runs to 12 residues. Germline-derived CDR1 and CDR2 are MNHEY and SVGAGI. The CDR3 nucleotides are TGTGCCAGCATGGGCGGGAAAGAGACCCAGTACTTC. This codes for CASMGGKETQYF.

The chain links TRBV10-2 to TRBJ1-6; TRBD1 matches at 7 bases. CDR1 is WSHSY, CDR2 SAAADI, per germline. This CDR3 region has 15 residues. V shed 10 bases and J 4 bases; nucleotides not matched to a gene: 10. CDR3 loop: CATRTGQLYNSPLHF. In DNA, the CDR3 is TGCGCCACCAGGACAGGTCAACTTTATAATTCACCCCTCCACTTT.

V gene TRBV20-1 combines with J gene TRBJ2-4, with 14 bases fitting TRBD2. This CDR3 spans 15 amino acids. V was pared by 3 bases and J by 9 bases, with 7 bases of the junction left unmatched. The germline V gene encodes CDR1 DFQATT and CDR2 SNEGSKA (reference sequence). The CDR3 DNA sequence: TGCAGTGCTAGTCCGGGACTAGCGGGAGCTGGCATTCAGTACTTC. Translating it yields CSASPGLAGAGIQYF.

The chain links TRBV7-2 to TRBJ1-5; D gene ambiguous. The CDR3 runs to 15 residues. V shed 8 bases and J shed 0 bases, with 14 bases lying between them. The V gene's germline CDR1 is SGHTA and CDR2 FQGNSA. The CDR3 sequence: CASVRQVNSNQPQHF. In DNA, the CDR3 is TGTGCCAGCGTCAGGCAGGTTAATAGCAATCAGCCCCAGCATTTT.

J is TRBJ2-3 and V is TRBV6-6; D is undetermined. The length of the CDR3 is 14 residues. The V gene's germline CDR1 is MNHNY and CDR2 SVGAGI (reference sequence). The V end was cut by 0 bases, the J end by 2 bases, with 6 bases between. The CDR3 DNA reads as TGTGCCAGCAGTTACTCGGCTTCCACAGATACGCAGTATTTT. This sequence encodes CASSYSASTDTQYF.

The chain has TRBV24-1 and TRBJ1-2; D not certain. In germline, CDR1 is KGHDR, CDR2 SFDVKD. The CDR3 runs 13 residues. V was trimmed by 5 bases and J by 0 bases, leaving 6 bases between them. CDR3 protein: CATSAGTNYGYTF. The CDR3 DNA follows: TGTGCCACCAGTGCAGGTACTAACTATGGCTACACCTTC.

V usage is TRBV14 and J usage is TRBJ2-3; TRBD1 might be the D (6 bases). The V gene's germline CDR1 is SGHDN and CDR2 FVKESK. The CDR3 has 16 residues. V gave up 4 bases and J gave up 0 bases, with 14 bases separating them. The CDR3: CASSRGTSRSTDTQYF. Here the CDR3 DNA reads TGTGCCAGCAGCCGAGGGACATCGCGGAGCACAGATACGCAGTATTTT.

The table lists this clone with a count of one. V usage is TRBV7-2 and J usage is TRBJ1-3; 8 bases line up with TRBD1. The CDR3 sequence is 14 residues long. Germline V gene sequence: CDR1 SGHTA, CDR2 FQGNSA. J was trimmed by 2 bases and V by 4 bases; bases with no gene match: 1. Written as DNA, the CDR3 is TGTGCCAGCAGCTCGACAGGGGCTGGAAACACCATATATTTT. This codes for CASSSTGAGNTIYF.

The rearrangement joins TRBV5-1 to TRBJ2-5, with a weak D call TRBD1 (6 bases). Germline CDR1 is SGHRS and CDR2 is YFSETQ. V was trimmed by 2 bases and J by 3 bases, leaving 11 bases between them. This CDR3 has 14 residues. The CDR3 protein is CASSFSGAEETQYF. For the CDR3, the DNA is TGCGCCAGCAGCTTTTCAGGGGCGGAAGAGACCCAGTACTTC. The complete variable domain, with remaining parts taken from reference TRBV5-1 and TRBJ2-5, reads KAGVTQTPRYLIKTRGQQVTLSCSPISGHRSVSWYQQTPGQGLQFLFEYFSETQRNKGNFPGRFSGRQFSNSRSEMNVSTLELGDSALYLCASSFSGAEETQYFGPGTRLLVL.

V and J are TRBV11-3 and TRBJ1-2; no definite D call. Germline V gene lookup returns CDR1 SGHNT and CDR2 YENEEA. This CDR3 contains 13 residues. Trimming removed 5 bases from V and 1 base from J, with 8 bases in between. The CDR3 DNA sequence: TGTGCCAGCAGCAGCGGGATTAACTATGGCTACACCTTC. This codes for CASSSGINYGYTF.

CDR3 coding DNA: TGTGCCAGCAGTTACTCCATCAGGGGAGAAGCTTTCTTT. It encodes CASSYSIRGEAFF. This sequence joins TRBV6-5 and TRBJ1-1, with a weak D call TRBD1 (6 bases). This CDR3 contains 13 residues. V was pared by 0 bases and J by 8 bases, with 10 bases between. Germline V gives CDR1 MNHEY, CDR2 SVGAGI.

The chain uses TRBV3-1 (or the pseudogene TRBV3-2) and TRBJ2-7; D might be TRBD2 (5 bases). The CDR3 length is 14 residues. Per germline, CDR1 LGHDT and CDR2 YNNKEL (reference sequence). V dropped 1 base and J dropped 5 bases, with 12 bases sitting between them. The CDR3 is CASSQARASHEQYF. CDR3 nucleotides: TGTGCCAGCAGCCAAGCGCGGGCGAGCCACGAGCAGTACTTC.

The J gene is TRBJ1-5, the V gene TRBV15; D not certain. Trimming removed 0 bases from V and 1 base from J, with 7 bases in between. This CDR3 spans 15 amino acids. CDR1 and CDR2 (germline): LNHNV, YYDKDF (reference sequence). The CDR3 sequence is CATSRDGESNQPQHF. CDR3 DNA: TGTGCCACCAGCAGAGACGGGGAGAGCAATCAGCCCCAGCATTTT.

The rearrangement links TRBV5-1 to TRBJ1-5; TRBD1 matches 11 bases. The J segment lost 3 bases and the V segment lost 4 bases, leaving 6 bases of the junction unmatched. The germline V gene encodes CDR1 SGHRS and CDR2 YFSETQ. The CDR3 length is 16 residues. CDR3 in DNA: TGCGCCAGCAGCCCCGGGACAGGGGGGACCAATCAGCCCCAGCATTTT. Translated: CASSPGTGGTNQPQHF.

For this clone: The junction and the germline gene differ at one end; a read error may be behind it. This sequence joins TRBV11-2 and TRBJ2-1, with 7 bases identical to TRBD2. CDR1 is SGHAT and CDR2 is FQNNGV in the germline V gene. The CDR3 is made up of 13 amino acids. The CDR3 bases are TGTGCCAGCAGGTTAGGAGAGGGCGGGAGTTGGTTCTTC. It encodes CASRLGEGGSWFF.

V and J are TRBV28 and TRBJ2-7, with D hard to call. Trimming took 3 bases from V and 1 from J, leaving 13 bases between them. Germline V CDR1 and CDR2: MDHEN, SYDVKM. CDR3 size: 15 residues. The CDR3 here is CASSFGTDGSYEQYF. Written as DNA, the CDR3 is TGTGCCAGCAGTTTTGGAACAGATGGGTCCTACGAGCAGTACTTC.

This chain connects TRBV6-5 to TRBJ2-7; the D gene is possibly TRBD1 (5 bases). Germline V gives CDR1 MNHEY, CDR2 SVGAGI. The CDR3 totals 14 residues. The V end was cut by 2 bases, the J end by 2 bases, with 10 bases between. CDR3 in amino acids: CASSYTDTAYEQYF. In DNA, the CDR3 is TGTGCCAGCAGTTACACGGACACTGCCTACGAGCAGTACTTC.

This clone was observed a handful of times. The chain is built from TRBV5-1 and TRBJ2-7; tentative D call: TRBD1 (6 bases). The V gene's germline CDR1 is SGHRS and CDR2 YFSETQ. V gave up 7 bases and J gave up 2 bases, with 10 bases separating them. This CDR3 is built from 12 residues. CDR3: CASRDNPYEQYF. CDR3 bases: TGCGCCAGCCGGGACAACCCCTACGAGCAGTACTTC.

This chain uses TRBV10-3 with TRBJ2-7; D gene uncertain. From germline, CDR1 is ENHRY and CDR2 SYGVKD. The CDR3 spans 15 residues. V lost 4 bases and J lost 0, with 13 bases in between. CDR3 nucleotides: TGTGCCATCAGTGTTGAGGAAGGATTCTCCTACGAGCAGTACTTC. This encodes CAISVEEGFSYEQYF.

The count of this clone is one. CDR3 amino acids: CASSQSAAGDSGANVLTF. The CDR3 DNA follows: TGTGCCAGCAGCCAGTCCGCAGCGGGAGACTCTGGGGCCAACGTCCTGACTTTC. The V gene is TRBV3-1 (or the pseudogene TRBV3-2), the J gene TRBJ2-6; the match to TRBD2 covers 8 bases. With 3 bases clipped from V and 0 bases from J, the junction kept 7 bases outside the gene matches. This CDR3 is built from 18 residues. CDR1 is LGHDT, CDR2 YNNKEL, per germline (reference sequence).

The CDR3 nucleotides are TGCAGTGCTAGTGAGCAGAATAATGAAAAACTGTTTTTT. Its translation is CSASEQNNEKLFF. The chain carries TRBV20-1 and TRBJ1-4; the D is unclear. This CDR3 region has 13 residues. The V end lost 3 bases, the J end lost 4 bases, and 9 bases lay between the germline ends. The germline V gene encodes CDR1 DFQATT and CDR2 SNEGSKA (reference sequence).

The chain links TRBV2 to TRBJ1-5; 10 bases map to TRBD1. Germline loops: CDR1 SNHLY, CDR2 FYNNEI. The length of the CDR3 is 15 residues. With 6 bases clipped from V and 7 bases from J, the junction kept 9 bases outside the gene matches. CDR3 protein: CASRWTGGKLQPQHF. CDR3 coding DNA: TGTGCCAGCAGGTGGACAGGGGGAAAGCTGCAGCCCCAGCATTTT. Combining the CDR3 with reference TRBV2 and TRBJ1-5 gives the whole variable domain EPEVTQTPSHQVTQMGQEVILRCVPISNHLYFYWYRQILGQKVEFLVSFYNNEISEKSEIFDDQFSVERPDGSNFTLKIRSTKLEDSAMYFCASRWTGGKLQPQHFGDGTRLSIL.

The chain combines TRBV3-1 (or the pseudogene TRBV3-2) with TRBJ2-2, with D maybe TRBD2 (6 bases). This CDR3 is 15 amino acids long. Trimming left V 4 bases short and J 5 bases short, with 14 bases between. Germline V gives CDR1 LGHDT, CDR2 YNNKEL (reference sequence). Here the CDR3 reads CASSRQRVITGELFF. In nucleotides, the CDR3 is TGTGCCAGCAGCCGCCAGCGGGTTATTACCGGGGAGCTGTTTTTT.

J is TRBJ1-1 and V is TRBV13; weak D call: TRBD1 (6 bases). This CDR3 has 17 amino acids. V lost 2 bases, J lost 0 bases, and 16 bases lay in between. Germline V gene data show CDR1 as PRHDT and CDR2 as FYEKMQ (reference sequence). The CDR3 region has the DNA TGTGCCAGCAGCTTATTTCCAGACAGGACACTGAACACTGAAGCTTTCTTT. This gives the protein CASSLFPDRTLNTEAFF. Looking up the rest from reference TRBV13 and TRBJ1-1 gives the full variable domain: AAGVIQSPRHLIKEKRETATLKCYPIPRHDTVYWYQQGPGQDPQFLISFYEKMQSDKGSIPDRFSAQQFSDYHSELNMSSLELGDSALYFCASSLFPDRTLNTEAFFGQGTRLTVV.

The chain couples TRBV6-5 to TRBJ1-2; 7 positions match TRBD1. Per germline, CDR1 MNHEY and CDR2 SVGAGI. Losses at the gene ends were 4 bases for V and 2 bases for J; bases not matched to a gene: 10. This CDR3 region has 16 residues. CDR3 protein: CASSFSTSTGNYGYTF. CDR3 nucleotides: TGTGCCAGCAGTTTCTCCACCTCGACAGGGAACTATGGCTACACCTTC.